This T cell receptor beta chain was identified during a study of T cell responses to AZD1222 COVID-19 vaccine. Second-dose intervals of approximately 4 or approximately 12 weeks were pooled. The CDR3 length is 13 residues. Concerning this clone: Its antigen is not known.

Some clones are missing from TCRdb's copy, which holds only in-frame ones; the method was immunoSEQ multiplex PCR. The table includes approximately 140,000 clones, about 92% detected once. Study-level findings and limits: Of spike-specific TCRs, nearly half reportedly target regions left unmutated in variants. Distributed over spike, vaccine-associated CD4 TCRs predominated at 160-218 and 743-854.

The chain carries TRBV21-1 and TRBJ2-5; the DNA was not compared with TRBD1, the D call given in the table. TRBV21-1 is designated a pseudogene. The sequence came from an adult who received the AZD1222 COVID-19 vaccine. Sequencing used peripheral blood, obtained 28 days after the second AZD1222 dose. CDR3: CASSLTGTETQYF. CDR3 nucleotides: TGTGCCAGCAGCCTGACAGGGACAGAGACCCAGTACTTC.